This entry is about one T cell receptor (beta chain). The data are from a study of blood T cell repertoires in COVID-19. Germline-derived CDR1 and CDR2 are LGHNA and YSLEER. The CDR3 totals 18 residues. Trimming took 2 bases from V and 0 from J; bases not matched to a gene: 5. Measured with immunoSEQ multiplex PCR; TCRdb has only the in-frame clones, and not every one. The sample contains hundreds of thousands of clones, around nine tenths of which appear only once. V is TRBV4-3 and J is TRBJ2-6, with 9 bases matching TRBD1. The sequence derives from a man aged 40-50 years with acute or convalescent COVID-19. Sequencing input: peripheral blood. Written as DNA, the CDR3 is TGCGCCAGCAGCCAATGGACAGGGGACCTCTCTGGGGCCAACGTCCTGACTTTC. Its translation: CASSQWTGDLSGANVLTF.